This T cell receptor (beta chain) was captured in a study of blood T cell repertoires in COVID-19. Original processing notes: The authors estimated nucleated cell counts from reference gene primer amplification. Profiling relied on immunoSEQ multiplex PCR, and the TCRdb table lists in-frame clones only, not all of them. That table supplies the V and J calls and clone size; D and trimming were determined from the DNA. The sample carries 150,000 or so clones, 70% to 80% recorded once. Sequenced: peripheral blood. The source is a woman aged 60-70 years with COVID-19, enrolled during active disease.

The chain's CDR3 is CASSLPLRVVEETQYF. The CDR3, as DNA: TGTGCCAGCAGCTTACCGCTCAGGGTAGTCGAAGAGACCCAGTACTTC. V usage is TRBV7-2 and J usage is TRBJ2-5; D is possibly TRBD1 (5 bases). This CDR3 contains 16 residues. The ends were cut back, 2 bases at V and 3 bases at J, with 16 bases in the middle. Looked up from germline, CDR1 is SGHTA and CDR2 is FQGNSA.